This TCR beta chain emerged from a study of cytomegalovirus exposure and HLA in healthy donors. The CDR3 contains 14 residues. Trimming cost V 2 bases and J 4 bases; bases outside gene matches: 3. CDR1 and CDR2 from the germline V gene are SGHDT and YYEEEE. The PCR ran on 60 Vbeta and 13 Jbeta primers. The data were produced by immunoSEQ multiplex PCR, yet TCRdb's version contains in-frame clones alone and is incomplete. The table records 200,000 or so clones, about four fifths of them present only once. Comment on this clone: Its antigen is undetermined.

Regarding the study as a whole: A link between a missense DCLRE1C variant and TCR beta V- and J-gene trimming emerged from a later analysis.

The chain joins TRBV5-6 to TRBJ2-3; 8 positions match TRBD2. The TCR was taken from a boy aged 2 to 9 in good health and CMV-seronegative. The specimen sequenced was PBMCs. The CDR3 nucleotides read TGTGCCAGCAGCTTAACTAGCGGACCAGATACGCAGTATTTT. This translates into CASSLTSGPDTQYF.